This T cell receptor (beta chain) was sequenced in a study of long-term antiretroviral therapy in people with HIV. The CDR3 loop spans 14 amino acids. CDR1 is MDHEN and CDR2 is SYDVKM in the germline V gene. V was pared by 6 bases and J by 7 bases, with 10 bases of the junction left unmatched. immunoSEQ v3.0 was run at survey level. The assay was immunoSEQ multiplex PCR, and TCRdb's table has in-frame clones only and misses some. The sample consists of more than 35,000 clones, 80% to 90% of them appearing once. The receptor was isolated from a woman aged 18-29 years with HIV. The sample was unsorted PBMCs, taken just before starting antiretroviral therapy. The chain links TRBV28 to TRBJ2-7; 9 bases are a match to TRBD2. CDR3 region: CASRSGRKEREQYF. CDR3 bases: TGTGCCAGCAGGAGCGGGAGGAAGGAGCGGGAGCAGTACTTC.